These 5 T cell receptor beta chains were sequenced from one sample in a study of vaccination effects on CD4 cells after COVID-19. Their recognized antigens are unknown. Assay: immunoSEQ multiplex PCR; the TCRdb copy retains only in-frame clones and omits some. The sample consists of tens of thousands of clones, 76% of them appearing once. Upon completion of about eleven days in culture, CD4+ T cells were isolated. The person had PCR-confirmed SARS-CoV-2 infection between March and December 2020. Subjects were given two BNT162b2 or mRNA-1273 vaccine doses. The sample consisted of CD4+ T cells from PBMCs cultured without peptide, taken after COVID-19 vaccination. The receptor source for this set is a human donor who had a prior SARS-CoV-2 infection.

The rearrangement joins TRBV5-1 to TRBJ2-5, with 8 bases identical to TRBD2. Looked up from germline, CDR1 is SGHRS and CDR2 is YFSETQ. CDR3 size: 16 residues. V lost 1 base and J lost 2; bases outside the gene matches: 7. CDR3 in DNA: TGCGCCAGCAGCTTGTACGGTAGCGGGGATCAAGAGACCCAGTACTTC. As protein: CASSLYGSGDQETQYF. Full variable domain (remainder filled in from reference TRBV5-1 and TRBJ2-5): KAGVTQTPRYLIKTRGQQVTLSCSPISGHRSVSWYQQTPGQGLQFLFEYFSETQRNKGNFPGRFSGRQFSNSRSEMNVSTLELGDSALYLCASSLYGSGDQETQYFGPGTRLLVL.

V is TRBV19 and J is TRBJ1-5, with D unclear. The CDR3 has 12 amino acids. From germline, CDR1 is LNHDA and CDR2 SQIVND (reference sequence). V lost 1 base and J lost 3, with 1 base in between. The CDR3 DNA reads TGTGCCAGTAGTATAGTCAATCAGCCCCAGCATTTT. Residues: CASSIVNQPQHF.

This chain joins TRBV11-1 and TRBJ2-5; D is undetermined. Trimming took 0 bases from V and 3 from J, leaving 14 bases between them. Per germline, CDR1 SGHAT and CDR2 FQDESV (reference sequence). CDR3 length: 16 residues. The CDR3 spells CASSLAPVLAKETQYF. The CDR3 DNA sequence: TGTGCCAGCAGCTTAGCGCCGGTGCTGGCGAAAGAGACCCAGTACTTC.

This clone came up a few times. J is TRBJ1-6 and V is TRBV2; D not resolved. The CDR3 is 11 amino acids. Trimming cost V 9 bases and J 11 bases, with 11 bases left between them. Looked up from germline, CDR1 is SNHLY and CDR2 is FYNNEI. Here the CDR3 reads CASDGGAPLHF. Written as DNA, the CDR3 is TGTGCCAGTGATGGCGGGGCACCCCTCCACTTT.

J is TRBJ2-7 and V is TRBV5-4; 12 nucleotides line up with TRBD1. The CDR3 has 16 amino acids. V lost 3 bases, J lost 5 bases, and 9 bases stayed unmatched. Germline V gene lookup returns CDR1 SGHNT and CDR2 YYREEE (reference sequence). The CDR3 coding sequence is TGTGCCAGCAGCTGGGGGCCGGGACAGGGGGCTGACGAGCAGTACTTC. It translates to CASSWGPGQGADEQYF.